Below, one T cell receptor beta chain is given with its context. Its antigen is not known. The sample belongs to a study of T cells in tumors after PD-1 blockade. Study context: Patients had no prior checkpoint blockade, systemic immunosuppressants, or anti-cancer therapy within 4 weeks. Either cemiplimab 350 mg every 2 weeks or pembrolizumab 200 mg every 3 weeks was given. Broader study findings: Peripheral recruitment is suggested, as some novel exhausted tumor clones were in pre-treatment blood.

Data came from immunoSEQ multiplex PCR; TCRdb stores just in-frame clones and leaves some out. The data hold roughly 60,000 clones, with about 82% observed a single time. Input was roughly 600 ng to 6,004 ng of genomic DNA from tumor or blood. From germline, CDR1 is SQVTM and CDR2 ANQGSEA. The CDR3 is made up of 13 amino acids. V lost 4 bases, J lost 0 bases, and 10 bases lay in between. This chain uses TRBV29-1 with TRBJ2-7, with TRBD1 as a possible D gene (6 bases). The sequence was obtained from a human donor with basal cell carcinoma. The material was PBMCs, obtained before anti-PD-1 treatment. The CDR3 loop reads CSVGGQSSYEQYF. As DNA, the CDR3 is TGCAGCGTTGGTGGACAGAGCTCCTACGAGCAGTACTTC.